The 22 T cell receptor beta chains listed next were all sequenced from one sample in a study of T cell repertoires in cytomegalovirus infection. One entry per CDR3 protein, called by TCRdb with MiXCR from the reads. The data contain 400,000 or so distinct CDR3 sequences, about 33% of them singletons. Sequenced material: PBMCs. The receptors come from a human donor in good health (CMV status not recorded). Some clones in this sample may be carry-over from other donors' samples.

The CDR3 DNA reads as TGTGCCAGCAGCCCGACAGGGCCCGACGAAAAACTGTTTTTT. Translation gives CASSPTGPDEKLFF. The rearrangement uses TRBV6-8 and TRBJ1-4; 7 bases are a match to TRBD1. Germline V gene lookup returns CDR1 MNHGY and CDR2 SAAAGT. V trimming: 6 bases; J trimming: 8 bases; junction bases outside the gene matches: 9. The CDR3 has 14 residues.

This clonotype has ten or more counts. The chain uses TRBV12-3 or TRBV12-4 and TRBJ2-3; no clear D gene. The CDR3 consists of 14 residues. V was trimmed by 3 bases and J by 0 bases, leaving 7 bases between them. The CDR3 protein is CASSLVESTDTQYF. DNA of the CDR3: TGTGCCAGCAGTTTGGTAGAGAGCACAGATACGCAGTATTTT.

This clonotype was observed a handful of times. CDR3 DNA sequence: TGTGCCAGCAGCGCTACTAGCGTAACCGGGGAGCTGTTTTTT. Amino acids: CASSATSVTGELFF. The genes are TRBV7-2 and TRBJ2-2, with 7 bases that match TRBD2. Germline assignment: CDR1 SGHTA and CDR2 FQGNSA. The CDR3 runs 14 residues. V lost 5 bases and J lost 5; bases outside the gene matches: 5.

The chain combines TRBV2 with TRBJ1-2, with D possibly being TRBD1 (6 bases). CDR1 is SNHLY and CDR2 is FYNNEI in the germline V gene. The length of the CDR3 is 14 residues. Trimming cost V 3 bases and J 4 bases, with 12 bases left between them. The CDR3, as DNA: TGTGCCAGCAGTGACCCGGGGGGGCTCTATGGCTACACCTTC. Protein: CASSDPGGLYGYTF.

The chain links TRBV24-1 to TRBJ2-5, with TRBD2 matching 15 bases. The CDR3 loop spans 19 amino acids. Germline V lookup: CDR1 KGHDR, CDR2 SFDVKD. J gave up 4 bases and V 4 bases, and 12 bases lay outside the gene matches. This CDR3 is CATSDQGTSGGFGGETQYF. The CDR3 DNA is TGTGCCACCAGTGACCAGGGGACTAGCGGGGGGTTCGGCGGAGAGACCCAGTACTTC.

This clonotype has ten or more counts. The rearrangement uses TRBV11-2 and TRBJ2-5; D gene ambiguous. CDR1 and CDR2 from the germline V gene are SGHAT and FQNNGV. The V end was cut by 3 bases, the J end by 1 base, with 6 bases between. The CDR3 totals 13 residues. CDR3 nucleotide sequence: TGTGCCAGCAGCTTCGGCTCCCAAGAGACCCAGTACTTC. This encodes CASSFGSQETQYF.

This clonotype occurred a few times. The V call is TRBV14, the J call TRBJ2-3; perhaps D is TRBD1 or TRBD2 (5 bases each). This CDR3 contains 14 residues. Trimming stripped 0 bases from V and 4 bases from J, with 8 bases between. Germline V gene lookup returns CDR1 SGHDN and CDR2 FVKESK. The CDR3 coding sequence is TGTGCCAGCAGCCAAGATCTGGGGGCAGATACGCAGTATTTT. Translating gives CASSQDLGADTQYF.

This clonotype was observed a handful of times. The chain carries TRBV19 and TRBJ2-2; TRBD1 matches at 9 bases. The CDR3 extends over 15 amino acids. The germline V gene encodes CDR1 LNHDA and CDR2 SQIVND (reference sequence). Trimming cost V 5 bases and J 5 bases; bases outside gene matches: 6. DNA for the CDR3: TGTGCCAGTAGTTCACAGGGGGCGAGGACCGGGGAGCTGTTTTTT. This codes for CASSSQGARTGELFF.

V and J are TRBV12-3 or TRBV12-4 and TRBJ2-3, with D possibly matching TRBD2 (5 bases). The CDR3 is 14 residues long. V shed 5 bases and J shed 4 bases, with 13 bases lying between them. The CDR3 coding sequence is TGTGCCAGCAGTCCGGCCGGGGTGGCAGATACGCAGTATTTT. It encodes CASSPAGVADTQYF.

This clonotype was picked up a small number of times. V usage is TRBV5-5 and J usage is TRBJ1-4; TRBD1 might be the D (5 bases). The CDR3 runs 15 residues. Trimming cost V 4 bases and J 3 bases, with 13 bases left between them. CDR1 and CDR2 from the germline V gene are SGHKS and YYEKEE (reference sequence). The CDR3 sequence is CASSDDPGPNEKLFF. The CDR3 bases are TGTGCCAGCAGCGACGACCCGGGGCCTAATGAAAAACTGTTTTTT.

This clonotype occurred many times. The rearrangement links TRBV7-8 to TRBJ1-1, with 7 bases lining up with TRBD1. The CDR3 consists of 14 residues. The V gene's germline CDR1 is SGHVS and CDR2 FQNEAQ. J gave up 3 bases and V 4 bases, and 5 bases lay outside the gene matches. The CDR3, as DNA: TGTGCCAGCAGCTCCCACAGGGGAGACACTGAAGCTTTCTTT. This sequence encodes CASSSHRGDTEAFF.

The chain recombines TRBV7-6 with TRBJ1-2; 7 bases fit TRBD1. The CDR3 totals 15 residues. With V trimmed by 4 bases and J by 4 bases, 9 bases remained unmatched. In germline, CDR1 is SGHVS, CDR2 FNYEAQ. The CDR3 protein is CASSSHRDSLYGYTF. The CDR3 DNA is TGTGCCAGCAGCTCCCACCGGGACAGCCTCTATGGCTACACCTTC.

This clonotype was seen a single time. The germline gene is not matched at one end of the junction; a read error may be the cause. The CDR3 nucleotides read TGTGCCAGCATCCCAAAAAGAGGGGGGGGGGACTATGGCTCCACCTTC. Amino acid sequence: CASIPKRGGGDYGSTF. The J gene is TRBJ1-2, the V gene TRBV12-3 or TRBV12-4; possible D gene TRBD1, 6 bases. The CDR3 has 16 amino acids.

The V call is TRBV27, the J call TRBJ1-2; a possible D gene is TRBD1 (5 bases). Germline V CDR1 and CDR2: MNHEY, SMNVEV (reference sequence). Trimming pared 0 bases from V and 10 bases from J, leaving 18 bases between. The CDR3 totals 15 residues. This chain's CDR3 is CASSLSKTPGGVYTF. The CDR3 DNA reads as TGTGCCAGCAGTTTATCGAAGACACCCGGGGGAGTCTACACCTTC.

This clonotype was picked up many times. The CDR3 coding sequence is TGTGCCAGCAGCTTAGGCAGGGGGCGGAACACTGAAGCTTTCTTT. It is translated as CASSLGRGRNTEAFF. The genes are TRBV7-2 and TRBJ1-1, with TRBD1 matching over 8 bases. This CDR3 has 15 amino acids. J was trimmed by 1 base and V by 1 base; bases with no gene match: 2. Germline values: CDR1 SGHTA, CDR2 FQGNSA.

V usage is TRBV12-3 or TRBV12-4 and J usage is TRBJ1-5; no clear D gene. Trimming stripped 3 bases from V and 3 bases from J, with 21 bases between. This CDR3 is built from 18 residues. The CDR3 DNA reads TGTGCCAGCAGTTTGCGATCCCTTGGCAATAGGGCCAATCAGCCCCAGCATTTT. It codes for CASSLRSLGNRANQPQHF.

This clonotype was seen a handful of times. The V call is TRBV11-2, the J call TRBJ1-2, with TRBD1 matching over 9 bases. Trimming at V came to 4 bases and at J to 7 bases, leaving 4 bases not matched to a gene. Per the germline V gene, CDR1 is SGHAT and CDR2 is FQNNGV. The CDR3 spans 13 residues. CDR3: CASSSRQGGGYTF. The CDR3 nucleotides are TGTGCCAGCAGCTCCAGACAGGGGGGTGGCTACACCTTC.

A note on this clonotype: A read error may be the cause here, since a much bigger clone is one base away. The V and J genes are TRBV7-9 and TRBJ1-4; D is undetermined. Germline V lookup: CDR1 SEHNR, CDR2 FQNEAQ (reference sequence). There are 15 residues in the CDR3. CDR3 in amino acids: CDSSSTAGTNEKLFF. The CDR3 DNA reads as TGTGACAGCAGCTCCACTGCGGGGACTAATGAAAAACTGTTTTTT.

This clonotype has at least ten counts. For the CDR3, the DNA is TGTGCCAGCAGCTTAGGGACAGAGAACGCAGATACGCAGTATTTT. Protein sequence: CASSLGTENADTQYF. This chain connects TRBV7-6 to TRBJ2-3, with a tentative D call TRBD1 (6 bases). The V end lost 1 base, the J end lost 4 bases, and 12 bases lay between the germline ends. The CDR3 length is 15 residues. Germline CDR1 reads SGHVS; CDR2 reads FNYEAQ.

This sequence joins TRBV28 and TRBJ1-2; 8 nucleotides line up with TRBD1. The germline V gene encodes CDR1 MDHEN and CDR2 SYDVKM. The CDR3 runs 13 residues. V trimming: 6 bases; J trimming: 8 bases; junction bases outside the gene matches: 8. The CDR3 nucleotides are TGTGCCAGCAGGACCACAGGGGGTGAAGGCTACACCTTC. Its translation: CASRTTGGEGYTF.

In this sample, this clonotype turned up a few times. This chain joins TRBV28 and TRBJ2-2, with 9 bases aligning to TRBD2. The junction had 9 bases not matched to a gene; V was cut back by 5 bases and J by 8 bases. CDR1 and CDR2 from the germline V gene are MDHEN and SYDVKM. The CDR3 totals 15 residues. DNA for the CDR3: TGTGCCAGCAGTCCGCCGACTAGCGGTGTTGGGGAGCTGTTTTTT. Translating it yields CASSPPTSGVGELFF. Variable domain in full (rest from reference TRBV28 and TRBJ2-2): DVKVTQSSRYLVKRTGEKVFLECVQDMDHENMFWYRQDPGLGLRLIYFSYDVKMKEKGDIPEGYSVSREKKERFSLILESASTNQTSMYLCASSPPTSGVGELFFGEGSRLTVL.

The J gene is TRBJ2-2, the V gene TRBV7-3; D is perhaps TRBD1 (6 bases). This CDR3 contains 16 residues. The V and J ends lost 5 bases and 0 bases respectively, with 13 bases between them. The germline V gene has CDR1 SGHTA and CDR2 FQGTGA. In DNA form, the CDR3 reads TGTGCCAGCAGCATAAGACAGGTCGCGAACACCGGGGAGCTGTTTTTT. This translates into CASSIRQVANTGELFF. The full variable domain, its missing parts supplied by reference TRBV7-3 and TRBJ2-2, is GAGVSQTPSNKVTEKGKYVELRCDPISGHTALYWYRQSLGQGPEFLIYFQGTGAADDSGLPNDRFFAVRPEGSVSTLKIQRTERGDSAVYLCASSIRQVANTGELFFGEGSRLTVL.